The rows below give T cell receptor beta chains drawn from one sample of a study of shared clonotypes between healthy human individuals. Some clones are missing from TCRdb's copy, which holds only in-frame ones; the method was immunoSEQ multiplex PCR. Of over a million clones listed, just under 99% are singletons. The sample consisted of naive CD4+ T cells sorted from blood. All receptors come from a man aged 25 to 40 in good health. The CDR3 runs from the conserved cysteine through the conserved F or W. The D gene is left open where the match is weak. A clone size is listed for some rows: how often the clone was seen (once, few, many), or a class if it is expanded.

-	TRBD1	TRBV18	TRBJ1-4	CASSPPVTGVSEKLFF	TGTGCCAGCTCACCACCGGTAACAGGGGTGAGTGAAAAACTGTTTTTT
-	TRBD1	TRBV5-1	TRBJ1-3	CASSLAPARGFGNTIYF	TGCGCCAGCAGCCTGGCCCCCGCCAGGGGGTTCGGAAACACCATATATTTT
-	TRBD1	TRBV7-9	TRBJ2-1	CASSSLPGTGRRNEQFF	TGTGCCAGCAGCTCCCTCCCCGGGACAGGGAGAAGGAATGAGCAGTTCTTC
-	-	TRBV29-1	TRBJ2-5	CSVVRGFGETQYF	TGCAGCGTTGTTAGGGGTTTTGGGGAGACCCAGTACTTC
-	TRBD2	TRBV18	TRBJ2-1	CASSPTAGALSSYNEQFF	TGTGCCAGCTCACCAACGGCGGGAGCGCTCTCCTCCTACAATGAGCAGTTCTTC
-	-	TRBV7-9	TRBJ2-5	CASSLIGFSQWTQYF	TGTGCCAGCAGCTTAATCGGGTTCAGTCAATGGACCCAGTACTTC
-	TRBD2	TRBV30	TRBJ2-2	CAWNLAGAGELFF	TGTGCCTGGAACCTAGCGGGAGCCGGGGAGCTGTTTTTT
-	TRBD2	TRBV29-1	TRBJ2-3	CSGGGLAGLDTQYF	TGCAGCGGGGGGGGACTAGCGGGATTAGATACGCAGTATTTT
-	TRBD2	TRBV6-4	TRBJ2-2	CASSEGGYSGELFF	TGTGCCAGCAGTGAGGGGGGGTACTCCGGGGAGCTGTTTTTT
-	TRBD1	TRBV19	TRBJ2-7	CASSLRTGYSYEQYF	TGTGCCAGTAGTCTCAGGACAGGCTACTCCTACGAGCAGTACTTC
-	-	TRBV5-1	TRBJ2-1	CASSLESGAREQFF	TGCGCCAGCAGCTTGGAATCAGGGGCTCGTGAGCAGTTCTTC
-	-	TRBV5-5	TRBJ2-7	CASSLALGRTAYEQYF	TGTGCCAGCAGCTTGGCCCTTGGCCGCACCGCCTACGAGCAGTACTTC
-	-	TRBV28	TRBJ2-7	CASSLKVSWIASSYEQYF	TGTGCCAGCAGTTTAAAAGTCAGTTGGATAGCTAGCTCCTACGAGCAGTACTTC
-	-	TRBV10-3	TRBJ1-2	CAILGRGVYGYTF	TGTGCCATCCTCGGACGGGGAGTCTATGGCTACACCTTC
-	-	TRBV4-3	TRBJ2-7	CASSQDMGGQAPVEQYF	TGCGCCAGCAGCCAAGATATGGGGGGGCAGGCCCCCGTCGAGCAGTACTTC
-	-	TRBV4-2	TRBJ1-1	CASSQGGTGLNTEAFF	TGTGCCAGCAGCCAAGGGGGAACAGGACTGAACACTGAAGCTTTCTTT
-	-	TRBV27	TRBJ2-1	CASSFREQNEQFF	TGTGCCAGCAGTTTCCGGGAGCAGAATGAGCAGTTCTTC
once	-	TRBV27	TRBJ2-5	CASSFRPRTASIQETQYF	TGTGCCAGCAGTTTTCGACCCCGGACCGCGTCCATCCAAGAGACCCAGTACTTC